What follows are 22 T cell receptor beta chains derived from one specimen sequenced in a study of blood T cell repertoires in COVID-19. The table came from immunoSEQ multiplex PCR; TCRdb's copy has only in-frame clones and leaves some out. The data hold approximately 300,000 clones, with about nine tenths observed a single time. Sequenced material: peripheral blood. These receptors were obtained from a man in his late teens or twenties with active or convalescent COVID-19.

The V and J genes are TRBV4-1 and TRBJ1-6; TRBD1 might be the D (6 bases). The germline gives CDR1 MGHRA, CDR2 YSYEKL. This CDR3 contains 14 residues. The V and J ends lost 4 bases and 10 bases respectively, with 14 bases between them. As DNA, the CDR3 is TGCGCCAGCAGCCCCCCCAGGGGATACTCACCCCTCCACTTT. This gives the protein CASSPPRGYSPLHF.

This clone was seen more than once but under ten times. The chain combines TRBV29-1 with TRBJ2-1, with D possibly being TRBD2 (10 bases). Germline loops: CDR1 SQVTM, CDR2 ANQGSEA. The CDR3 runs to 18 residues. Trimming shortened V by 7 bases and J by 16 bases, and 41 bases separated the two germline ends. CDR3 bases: TGCAGCGCTAGGACAGGGGCATGGTCTAGCGGGAGTTGGGTTGCTAATTTCTTC. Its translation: CSARTGAWSSGSWVANFF.

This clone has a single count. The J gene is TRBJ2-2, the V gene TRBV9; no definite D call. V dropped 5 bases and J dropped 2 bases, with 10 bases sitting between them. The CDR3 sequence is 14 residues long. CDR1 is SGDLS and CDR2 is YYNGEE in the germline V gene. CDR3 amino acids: CASSSIVNTGELFF. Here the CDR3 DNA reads TGTGCCAGCAGTTCGATAGTTAACACCGGGGAGCTGTTTTTT.

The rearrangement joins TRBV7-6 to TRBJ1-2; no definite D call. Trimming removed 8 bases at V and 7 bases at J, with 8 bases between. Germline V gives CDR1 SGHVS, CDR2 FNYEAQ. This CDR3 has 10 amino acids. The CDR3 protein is CASVRGGYTF. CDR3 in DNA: TGTGCCAGCGTCCGGGGTGGCTACACCTTC.

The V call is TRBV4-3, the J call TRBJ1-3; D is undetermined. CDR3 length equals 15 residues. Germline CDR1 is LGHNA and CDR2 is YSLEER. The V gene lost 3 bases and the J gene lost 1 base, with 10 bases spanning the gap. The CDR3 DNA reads TGCGCCAGCAGCCATTCGACGGGTTCTGGAAACACCATATATTTT. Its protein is CASSHSTGSGNTIYF.

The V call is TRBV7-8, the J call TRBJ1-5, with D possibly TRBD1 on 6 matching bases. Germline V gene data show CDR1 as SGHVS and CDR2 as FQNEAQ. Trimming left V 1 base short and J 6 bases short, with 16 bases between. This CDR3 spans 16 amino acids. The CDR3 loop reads CASSLVGGRDIQPQHF. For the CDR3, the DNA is TGTGCCAGCAGCTTAGTAGGTGGTAGGGACATTCAGCCCCAGCATTTT.

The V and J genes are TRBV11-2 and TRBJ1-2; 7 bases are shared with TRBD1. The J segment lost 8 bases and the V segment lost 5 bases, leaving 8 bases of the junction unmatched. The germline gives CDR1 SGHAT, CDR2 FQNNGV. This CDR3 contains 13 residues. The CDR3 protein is CASSPRQGWGYTF. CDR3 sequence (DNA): TGTGCCAGCAGCCCGAGACAGGGATGGGGCTACACCTTC.

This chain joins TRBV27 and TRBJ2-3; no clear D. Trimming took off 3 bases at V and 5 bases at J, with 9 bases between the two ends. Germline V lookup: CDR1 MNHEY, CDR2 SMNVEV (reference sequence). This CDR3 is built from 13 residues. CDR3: CASSLLRGDTQYF. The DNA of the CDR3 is TGTGCCAGCAGTTTGTTACGAGGAGATACGCAGTATTTT.

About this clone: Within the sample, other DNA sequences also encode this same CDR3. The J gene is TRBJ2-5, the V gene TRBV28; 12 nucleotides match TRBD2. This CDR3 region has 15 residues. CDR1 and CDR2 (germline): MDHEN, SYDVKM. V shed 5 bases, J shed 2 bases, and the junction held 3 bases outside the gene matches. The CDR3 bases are TGTGCCAGCAGTCTGACTAGCGGGGGACAAGAGACCCAGTACTTC. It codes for CASSLTSGGQETQYF.

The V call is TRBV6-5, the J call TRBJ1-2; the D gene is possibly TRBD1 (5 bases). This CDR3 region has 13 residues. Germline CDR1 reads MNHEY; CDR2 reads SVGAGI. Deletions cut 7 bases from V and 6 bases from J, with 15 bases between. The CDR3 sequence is CASTRDGLNGYTF. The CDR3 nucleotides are TGTGCCAGCACGCGGGACGGATTAAATGGCTACACCTTC.

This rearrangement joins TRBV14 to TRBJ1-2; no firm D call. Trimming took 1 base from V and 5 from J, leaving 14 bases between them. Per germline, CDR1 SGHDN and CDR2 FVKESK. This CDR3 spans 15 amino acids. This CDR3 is CASSQAGKGWYGYTF. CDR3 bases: TGTGCCAGCAGCCAAGCGGGGAAAGGGTGGTATGGCTACACCTTC.

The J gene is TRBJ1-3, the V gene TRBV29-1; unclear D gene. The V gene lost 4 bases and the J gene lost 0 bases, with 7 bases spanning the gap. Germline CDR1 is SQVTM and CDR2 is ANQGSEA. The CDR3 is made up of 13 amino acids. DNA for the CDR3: TGCAGCGTTGCCGCAGGCTCTGGAAACACCATATATTTT. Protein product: CSVAAGSGNTIYF.

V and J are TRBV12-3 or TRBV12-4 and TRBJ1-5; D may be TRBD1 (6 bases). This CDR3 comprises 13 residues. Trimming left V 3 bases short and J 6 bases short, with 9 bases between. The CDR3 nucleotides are TGTGCCAGCAGTTTCCAGGGGAGTCAGCCCCAGCATTTT. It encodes CASSFQGSQPQHF.

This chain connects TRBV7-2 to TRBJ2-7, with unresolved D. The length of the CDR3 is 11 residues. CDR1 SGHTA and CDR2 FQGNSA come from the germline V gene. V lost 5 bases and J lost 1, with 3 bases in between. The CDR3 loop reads CASSPSYEQYF. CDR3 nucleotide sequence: TGTGCCAGCAGCCCATCCTACGAGCAGTACTTC.

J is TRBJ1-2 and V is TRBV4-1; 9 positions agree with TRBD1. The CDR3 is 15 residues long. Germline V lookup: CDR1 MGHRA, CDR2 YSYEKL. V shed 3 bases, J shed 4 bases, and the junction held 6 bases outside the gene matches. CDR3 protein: CASSQWDRAPYGYTF. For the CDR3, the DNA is TGCGCCAGCAGCCAGTGGGACAGGGCCCCCTATGGCTACACCTTC.

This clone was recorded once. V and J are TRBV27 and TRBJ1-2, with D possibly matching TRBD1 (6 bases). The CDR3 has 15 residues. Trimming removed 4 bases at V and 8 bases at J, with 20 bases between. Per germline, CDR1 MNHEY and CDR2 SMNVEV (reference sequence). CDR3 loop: CASSSETGNFEGYTF. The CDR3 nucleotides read TGTGCCAGCAGTTCAGAAACAGGGAATTTCGAGGGCTACACCTTC.

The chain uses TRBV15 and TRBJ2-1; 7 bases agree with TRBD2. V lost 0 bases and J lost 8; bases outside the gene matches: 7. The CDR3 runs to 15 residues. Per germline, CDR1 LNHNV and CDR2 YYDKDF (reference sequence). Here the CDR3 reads CATSRDRGGWDEQFF. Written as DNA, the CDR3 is TGTGCCACCAGCAGAGATCGCGGGGGTTGGGATGAGCAGTTCTTC. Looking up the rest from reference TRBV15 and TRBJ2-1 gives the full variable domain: DAMVIQNPRYQVTQFGKPVTLSCSQTLNHNVMYWYQQKSSQAPKLLFHYYDKDFNNEADTPDNFQSRRPNTSFCFLDIRSPGLGDTAMYLCATSRDRGGWDEQFFGPGTRLTVL.

CDR3 nucleotides: TGTGCCAGCTCACCACCGATAGAGACAGCTAACACTGAAGCTTTCTTT. Encoded protein: CASSPPIETANTEAFF. The chain has TRBV18 and TRBJ1-1, with D possibly matching TRBD1 (5 bases). CDR3 size: 16 residues. The V gene's germline CDR1 is KGHSH and CDR2 LQKENI. V was shortened by 0 bases and J by 2 bases, with 13 bases between the two germline ends.

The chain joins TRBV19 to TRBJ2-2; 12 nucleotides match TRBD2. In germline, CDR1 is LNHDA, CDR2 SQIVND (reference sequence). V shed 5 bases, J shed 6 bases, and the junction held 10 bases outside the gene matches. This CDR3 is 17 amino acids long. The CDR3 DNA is TGTGCCAGTAGTGTAATGTTTCCTAGCGGGAGGGCCGGGGAGCTGTTTTTT. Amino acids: CASSVMFPSGRAGELFF.

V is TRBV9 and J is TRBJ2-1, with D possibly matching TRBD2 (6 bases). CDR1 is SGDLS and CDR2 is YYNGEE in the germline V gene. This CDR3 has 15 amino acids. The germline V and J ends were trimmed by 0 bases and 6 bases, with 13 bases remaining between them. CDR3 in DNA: TGTGCCAGCAGCGTAGGACCGGGAGAGGGCAATGAGCAGTTCTTC. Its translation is CASSVGPGEGNEQFF. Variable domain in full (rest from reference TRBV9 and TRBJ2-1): DSGVTQTPKHLITATGQRVTLRCSPRSGDLSVYWYQQSLDQGLQFLIQYYNGEERAKGNILERFSAQQFPDLHSELNLSSLELGDSALYFCASSVGPGEGNEQFFGPGTRLTVL.

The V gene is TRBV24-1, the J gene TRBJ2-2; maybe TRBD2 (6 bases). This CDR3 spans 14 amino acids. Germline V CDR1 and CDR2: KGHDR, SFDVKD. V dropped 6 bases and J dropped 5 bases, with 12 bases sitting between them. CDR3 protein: CATSPLASTGELFF. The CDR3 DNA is TGTGCCACCAGTCCCCTAGCGTCAACCGGGGAGCTGTTTTTT.

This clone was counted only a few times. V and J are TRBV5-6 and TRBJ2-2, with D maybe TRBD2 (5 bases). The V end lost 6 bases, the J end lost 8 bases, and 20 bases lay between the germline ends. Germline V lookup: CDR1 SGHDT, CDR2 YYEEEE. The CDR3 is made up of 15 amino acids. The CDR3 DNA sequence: TGTGCCAGCACAAAAGGCGGGCTCATCGGGGGGGAGCTGTTTTTT. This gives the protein CASTKGGLIGGELFF.